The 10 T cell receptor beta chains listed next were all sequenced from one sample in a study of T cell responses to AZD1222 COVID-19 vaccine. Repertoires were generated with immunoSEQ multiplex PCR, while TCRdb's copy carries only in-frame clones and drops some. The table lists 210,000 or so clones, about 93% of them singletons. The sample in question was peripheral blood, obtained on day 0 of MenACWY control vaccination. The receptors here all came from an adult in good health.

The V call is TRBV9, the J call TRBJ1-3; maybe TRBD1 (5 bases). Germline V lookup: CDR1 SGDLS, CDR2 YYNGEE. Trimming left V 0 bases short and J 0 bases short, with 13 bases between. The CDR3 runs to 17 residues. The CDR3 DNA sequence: TGTGCCAGCAGCGTAGGGATAGGAGGGACCTCTGGAAACACCATATATTTT. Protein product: CASSVGIGGTSGNTIYF.

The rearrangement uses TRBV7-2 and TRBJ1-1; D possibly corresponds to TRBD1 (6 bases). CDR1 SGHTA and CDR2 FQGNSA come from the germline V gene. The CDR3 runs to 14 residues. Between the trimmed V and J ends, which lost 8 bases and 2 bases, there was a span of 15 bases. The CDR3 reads CASRPDSTNTEAFF. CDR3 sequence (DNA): TGTGCCAGCCGGCCGGACAGTACAAACACTGAAGCTTTCTTT. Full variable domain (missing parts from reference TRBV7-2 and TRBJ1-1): GAGVSQSPSNKVTEKGKDVELRCDPISGHTALYWYRQSLGQGLEFLIYFQGNSAPDKSGLPSDRFSAERTGGSVSTLTIQRTQQEDSAVYLCASRPDSTNTEAFFGQGTRLTVV.

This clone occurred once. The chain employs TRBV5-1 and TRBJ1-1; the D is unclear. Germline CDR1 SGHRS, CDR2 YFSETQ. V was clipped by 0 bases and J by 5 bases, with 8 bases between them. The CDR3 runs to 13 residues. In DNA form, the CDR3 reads TGCGCCAGCAGCTTGGTTTCTGAGACTGAAGCTTTCTTT. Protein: CASSLVSETEAFF. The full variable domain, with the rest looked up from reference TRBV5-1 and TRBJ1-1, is KAGVTQTPRYLIKTRGQQVTLSCSPISGHRSVSWYQQTPGQGLQFLFEYFSETQRNKGNFPGRFSGRQFSNSRSEMNVSTLELGDSALYLCASSLVSETEAFFGQGTRLTVV.

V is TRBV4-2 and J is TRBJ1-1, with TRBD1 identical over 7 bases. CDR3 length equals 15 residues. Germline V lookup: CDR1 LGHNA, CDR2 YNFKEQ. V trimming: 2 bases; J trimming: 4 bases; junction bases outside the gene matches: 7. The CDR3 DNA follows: TGTGCCAGCAGCCAACGAGGGGGCGCGGCCACTGAAGCTTTCTTT. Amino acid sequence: CASSQRGGAATEAFF.

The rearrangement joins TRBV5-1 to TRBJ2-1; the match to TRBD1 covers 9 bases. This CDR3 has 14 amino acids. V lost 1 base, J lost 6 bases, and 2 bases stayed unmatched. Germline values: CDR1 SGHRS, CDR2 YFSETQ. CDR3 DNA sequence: TGCGCCAGCAGCTTGCTGACAGGGGGCAATGAGCAGTTCTTC. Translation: CASSLLTGGNEQFF. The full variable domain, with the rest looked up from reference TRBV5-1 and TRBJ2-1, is KAGVTQTPRYLIKTRGQQVTLSCSPISGHRSVSWYQQTPGQGLQFLFEYFSETQRNKGNFPGRFSGRQFSNSRSEMNVSTLELGDSALYLCASSLLTGGNEQFFGPGTRLTVL.

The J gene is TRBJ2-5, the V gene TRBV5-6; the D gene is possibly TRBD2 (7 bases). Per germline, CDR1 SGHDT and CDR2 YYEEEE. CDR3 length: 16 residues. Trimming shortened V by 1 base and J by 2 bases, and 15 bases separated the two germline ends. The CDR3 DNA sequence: TGTGCCAGCAGCTTGATACGGGGGGCCTCTCAAGAGACCCAGTACTTC. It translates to CASSLIRGASQETQYF.

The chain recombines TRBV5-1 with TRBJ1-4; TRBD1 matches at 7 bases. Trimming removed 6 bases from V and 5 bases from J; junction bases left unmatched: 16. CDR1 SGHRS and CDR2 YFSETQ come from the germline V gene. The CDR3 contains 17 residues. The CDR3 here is CASNRGLVGTVNEKLFF. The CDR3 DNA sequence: TGCGCCAGCAATCGGGGGCTCGTCGGGACAGTCAATGAAAAACTGTTTTTT.

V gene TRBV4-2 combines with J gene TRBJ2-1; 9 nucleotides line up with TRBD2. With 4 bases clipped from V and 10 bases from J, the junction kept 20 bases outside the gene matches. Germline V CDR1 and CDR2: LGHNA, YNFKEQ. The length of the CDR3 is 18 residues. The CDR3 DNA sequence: TGTGCCAGCAGCCGACGTACCTCTGTCGCGGGGGGGCCGGGGGAGCAGTTCTTC. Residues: CASSRRTSVAGGPGEQFF.

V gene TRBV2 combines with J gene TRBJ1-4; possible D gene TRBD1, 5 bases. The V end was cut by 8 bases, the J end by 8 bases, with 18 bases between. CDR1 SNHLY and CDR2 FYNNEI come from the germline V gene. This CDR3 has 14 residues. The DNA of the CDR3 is TGTGCCAGCTCCAAGGGGAGCTACGCAGAAAAACTGTTTTTT. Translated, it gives CASSKGSYAEKLFF.

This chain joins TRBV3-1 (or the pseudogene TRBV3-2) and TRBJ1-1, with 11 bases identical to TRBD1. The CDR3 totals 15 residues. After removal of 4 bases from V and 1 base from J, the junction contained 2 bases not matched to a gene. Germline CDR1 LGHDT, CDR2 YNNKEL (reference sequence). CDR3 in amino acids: CASSLGQGENTEAFF. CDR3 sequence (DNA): TGTGCCAGCAGCCTGGGACAGGGGGAGAACACTGAAGCTTTCTTT.